This TCR beta chain derives from a study of T cells in Graves' hyperthyroidism and ophthalmopathy. The V gene lost 6 bases and the J gene lost 2 bases, with 14 bases spanning the gap. The CDR3 consists of 14 residues. With regard to this clonotype: The antigen is undetermined.

Exclusions: uncontrolled infection, other autoimmune disease, pregnancy, lactation. Thyroid ultrasound and orbital computed tomography, with clinical symptoms and serum thyroxine and TRAb, informed diagnoses. The authors obtained PBMCs from around 11 ml of fresh peripheral blood. Study-level findings and limits: Blood shared most expanded thyroid clonotypes above 0.001.

The TCR beta CDR3 regions underwent amplification using RNA transcripts as the source. First-round RT-PCR of the TCR CDR3 relied on the HTBI primer set. TCRdb re-derived calls from the multiplex PCR reads in MiXCR, one entry per CDR3 protein. The sample carries under 400,000 distinct CDR3 sequences, around a sixth recorded once. The clonotype originates from a woman between 40 and 50 years old with Graves' ophthalmopathy. The chain couples TRBV12-3 or TRBV12-4 to TRBJ2-7; possibly TRBD1 for D (6 bases). Sequenced: blood. The CDR3 here is CASRPAGETYEQYF. In nucleotides, the CDR3 is TGTGCCAGCAGGCCAGCAGGGGAAACCTACGAGCAGTACTTC.